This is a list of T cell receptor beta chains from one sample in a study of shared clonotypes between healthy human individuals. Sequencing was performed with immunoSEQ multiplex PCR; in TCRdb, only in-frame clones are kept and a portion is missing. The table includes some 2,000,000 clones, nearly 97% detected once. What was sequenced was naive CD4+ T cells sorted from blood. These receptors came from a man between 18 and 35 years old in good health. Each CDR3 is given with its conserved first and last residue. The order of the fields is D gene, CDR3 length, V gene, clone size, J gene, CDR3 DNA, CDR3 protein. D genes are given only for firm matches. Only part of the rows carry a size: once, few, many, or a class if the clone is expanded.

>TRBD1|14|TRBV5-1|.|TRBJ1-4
TGCGCCAGCAGGGAACAGGGGACCAATGAAAAACTGTTTTTT
CASREQGTNEKLFF
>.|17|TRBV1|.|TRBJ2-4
TGCACCAGCCTTCAGGAGGGTCCAGGGGTAGCCAAAAACATTCAGTACTTC
CTSLQEGPGVAKNIQYF
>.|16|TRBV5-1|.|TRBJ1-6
TGCGCCAGCAGCCTCCGCTATATGACGGGGGACGACACCCTCCACTTT
CASSLRYMTGDDTLHF
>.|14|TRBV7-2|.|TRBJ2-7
TGTGCCAGCAGCTATTCTCAGGGCCCCTACGAGCAGTACTTC
CASSYSQGPYEQYF
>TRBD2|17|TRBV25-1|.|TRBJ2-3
TGTGCCAGCAGTGAAACCAGCGGGGTGTTCGGAACAGATACGCAGTATTTT
CASSETSGVFGTDTQYF
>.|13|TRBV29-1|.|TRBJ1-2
TGCAGCGTTGAAGGGGGGGCTGGCTATGGCTACACCTTC
CSVEGGAGYGYTF
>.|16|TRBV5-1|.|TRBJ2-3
TGCGCCAGCAGCTCCGACGGATACTCTAACACAGATACGCAGTATTTT
CASSSDGYSNTDTQYF
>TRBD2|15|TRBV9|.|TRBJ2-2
TGTGCCAGCAGCGTAGCGGGAGGATTGGTCGGGGAGCTGTTTTTT
CASSVAGGLVGELFF
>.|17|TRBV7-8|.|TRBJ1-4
TGTGCCAGCAGCCAGTCGGGTGTCACGGGGGCGCATGAAAAACTGTTTTTT
CASSQSGVTGAHEKLFF
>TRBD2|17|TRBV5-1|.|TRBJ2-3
TGCGCCAGCAGCTTAACCGCGGGGGGCTCCTACACAGATACGCAGTATTTT
CASSLTAGGSYTDTQYF
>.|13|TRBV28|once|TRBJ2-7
TGTGCCAGCAGTCCAGGTCGAGGTTACGAGCAGTACTTC
CASSPGRGYEQYF
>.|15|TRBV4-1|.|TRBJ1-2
TGCGCCAGCAGCCAGGAGGGGTCGGGGGCCTTTGGCTACACCTTC
CASSQEGSGAFGYTF
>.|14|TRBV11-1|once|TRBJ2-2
TGTGCCAGCAGCCGGTGGGGTGGAACCGGGGAGCTGTTTTTT
CASSRWGGTGELFF
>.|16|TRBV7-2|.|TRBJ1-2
TGTGCCAGCAGCTTAGATCCGGGGGTATATAAGTATGGCTACACCTTC
CASSLDPGVYKYGYTF
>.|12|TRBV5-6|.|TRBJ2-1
TGTGCCAGCAGCTTGGGAATCAATGAGCAGTTCTTC
CASSLGINEQFF